The subject of this entry is one TCR beta chain. This record belongs to a study of blood T cell repertoires in COVID-19. The wider study: Specimens from acute and convalescent COVID-19 originated in the United States, Italy and Spain. Sample material is recorded as cDNA or gDNA derived from T cells, B-cell-depleted T cells, or PBMCs.

This CDR3 region has 13 residues. The ends were cut back, 7 bases at V and 1 base at J, with 10 bases in the middle. The authors' processing: Nucleated cell number was recorded as an estimate derived from reference gene primer amplification. Profiled with immunoSEQ multiplex PCR; TCRdb holds only in-frame clones, not every one. The DNA was the basis for D and trimming; V, J and clone size are from that table. The sample shows 160,000 or so clones, approximately 90% of them seen only once. Sequencing was done on a sample of peripheral blood. This TCR was recovered from a woman in her sixties or seventies who had recovered from COVID-19. The J gene is TRBJ1-1, the V gene TRBV12-3 or TRBV12-4; unclear D gene. DNA of the CDR3: TGTGCCAGCATTCTAATTGAGAACACTGAAGCTTTCTTT. Translating it yields CASILIENTEAFF.